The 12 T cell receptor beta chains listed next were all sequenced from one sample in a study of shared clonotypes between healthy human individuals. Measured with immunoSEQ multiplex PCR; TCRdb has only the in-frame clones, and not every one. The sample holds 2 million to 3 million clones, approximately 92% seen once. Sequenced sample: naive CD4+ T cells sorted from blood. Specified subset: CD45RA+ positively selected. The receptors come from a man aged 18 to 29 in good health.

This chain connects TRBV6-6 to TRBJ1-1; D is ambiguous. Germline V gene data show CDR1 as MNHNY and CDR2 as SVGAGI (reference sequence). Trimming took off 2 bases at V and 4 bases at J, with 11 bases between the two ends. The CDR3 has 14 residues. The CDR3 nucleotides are TGTGCCAGCAGTTACGGTATAGGGCTCACTGAAGCTTTCTTT. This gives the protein CASSYGIGLTEAFF.

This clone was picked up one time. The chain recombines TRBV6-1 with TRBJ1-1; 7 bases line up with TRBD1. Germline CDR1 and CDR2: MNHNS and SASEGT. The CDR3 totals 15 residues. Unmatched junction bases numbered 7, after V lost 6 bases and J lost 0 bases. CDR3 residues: CASRPSTGVNTEAFF. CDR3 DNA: TGTGCCAGCAGGCCATCCACAGGGGTGAACACTGAAGCTTTCTTT.

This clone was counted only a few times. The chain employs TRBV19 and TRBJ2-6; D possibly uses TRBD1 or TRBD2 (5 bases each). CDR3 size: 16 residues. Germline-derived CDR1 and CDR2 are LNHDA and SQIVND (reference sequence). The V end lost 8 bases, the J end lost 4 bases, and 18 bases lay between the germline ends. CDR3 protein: CASSWGWGRGANVLTF. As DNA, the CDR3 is TGTGCCAGTTCCTGGGGCTGGGGGAGAGGGGCCAACGTCCTGACTTTC.

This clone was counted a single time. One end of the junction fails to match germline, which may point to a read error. The CDR3 DNA sequence: TGTGCTAGCAGTTCGGGACTGGAAGAGACCCAGTACTTC. It yields the protein CASSSGLEETQYF. The chain carries TRBV7-7 and TRBJ2-5; possibly TRBD2 for D (6 bases). There are 13 residues in the CDR3. CDR1 is SSHAT, CDR2 FNYEAQ, per germline (reference sequence).

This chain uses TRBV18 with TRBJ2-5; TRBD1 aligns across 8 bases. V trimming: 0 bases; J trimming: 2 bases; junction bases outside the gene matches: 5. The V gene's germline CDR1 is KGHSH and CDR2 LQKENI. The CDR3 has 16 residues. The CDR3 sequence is CASSPPGTGAQETQYF. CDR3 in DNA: TGTGCCAGCTCACCACCCGGGACAGGCGCACAAGAGACCCAGTACTTC. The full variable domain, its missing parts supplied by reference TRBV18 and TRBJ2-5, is NAGVMQNPRHLVRRRGQEARLRCSPMKGHSHVYWYRQLPEEGLKFMVYLQKENIIDESGMPKERFSAEFPKEGPSILRIQQVVRGDSAAYFCASSPPGTGAQETQYFGPGTRLLVL.

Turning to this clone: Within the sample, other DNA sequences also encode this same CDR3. CDR3 DNA: TGCAGCGTTGAAGATCCTGGTCAGCCCCAGCATTTT. Translated: CSVEDPGQPQHF. The chain links TRBV29-1 to TRBJ1-5; unclear D gene. Looked up from germline, CDR1 is SQVTM and CDR2 is ANQGSEA. The CDR3 has 12 amino acids. The V gene lost 0 bases and the J gene lost 6 bases, with 6 bases spanning the gap.

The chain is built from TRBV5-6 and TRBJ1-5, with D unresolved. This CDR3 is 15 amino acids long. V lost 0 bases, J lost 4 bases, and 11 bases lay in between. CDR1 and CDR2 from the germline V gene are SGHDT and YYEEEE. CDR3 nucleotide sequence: TGTGCCAGCAGCTTGGATCGGGTGGGGAATCAGCCCCAGCATTTT. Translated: CASSLDRVGNQPQHF.

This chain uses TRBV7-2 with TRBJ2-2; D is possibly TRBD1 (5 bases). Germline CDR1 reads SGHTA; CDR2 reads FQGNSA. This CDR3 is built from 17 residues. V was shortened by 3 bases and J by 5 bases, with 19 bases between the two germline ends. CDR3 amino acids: CASSFSSAQGITGELFF. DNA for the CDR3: TGTGCCAGCAGCTTTTCATCGGCGCAGGGTATAACCGGGGAGCTGTTTTTT.

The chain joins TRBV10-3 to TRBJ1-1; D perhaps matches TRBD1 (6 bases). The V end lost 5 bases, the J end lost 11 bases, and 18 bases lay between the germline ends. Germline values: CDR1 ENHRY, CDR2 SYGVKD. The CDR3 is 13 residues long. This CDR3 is CAISHEGGSGAFF. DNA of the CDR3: TGTGCCATCAGTCATGAGGGGGGATCAGGTGCTTTCTTT.

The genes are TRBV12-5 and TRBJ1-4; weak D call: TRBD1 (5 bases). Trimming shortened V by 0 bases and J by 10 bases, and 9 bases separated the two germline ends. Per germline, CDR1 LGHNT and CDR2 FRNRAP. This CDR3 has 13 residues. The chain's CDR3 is CASGLVEGAKLFF. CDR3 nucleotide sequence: TGTGCTAGTGGTTTGGTAGAAGGGGCAAAACTGTTTTTT.

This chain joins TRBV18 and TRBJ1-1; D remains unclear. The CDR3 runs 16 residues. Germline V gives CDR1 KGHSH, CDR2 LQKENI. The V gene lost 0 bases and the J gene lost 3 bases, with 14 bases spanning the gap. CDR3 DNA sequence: TGTGCCAGCTCACCACCGCAGTCACCGCGAGACACTGAAGCTTTCTTT. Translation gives CASSPPQSPRDTEAFF. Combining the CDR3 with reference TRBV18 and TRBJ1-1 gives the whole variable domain NAGVMQNPRHLVRRRGQEARLRCSPMKGHSHVYWYRQLPEEGLKFMVYLQKENIIDESGMPKERFSAEFPKEGPSILRIQQVVRGDSAAYFCASSPPQSPRDTEAFFGQGTRLTVV.

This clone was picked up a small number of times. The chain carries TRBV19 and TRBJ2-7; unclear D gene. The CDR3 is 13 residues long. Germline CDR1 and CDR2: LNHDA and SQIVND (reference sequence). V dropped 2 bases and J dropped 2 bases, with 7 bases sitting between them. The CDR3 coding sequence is TGTGCCAGTAGTATAAGGGAAGCCTACGAGCAGTACTTC. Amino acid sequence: CASSIREAYEQYF. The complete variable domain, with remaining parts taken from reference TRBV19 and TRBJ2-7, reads DGGITQSPKYLFRKEGQNVTLSCEQNLNHDAMYWYRQDPGQGLRLIYYSQIVNDFQKGDIAEGYSVSREKKESFPLTVTSAQKNPTAFYLCASSIREAYEQYFGPGTRLTVT.